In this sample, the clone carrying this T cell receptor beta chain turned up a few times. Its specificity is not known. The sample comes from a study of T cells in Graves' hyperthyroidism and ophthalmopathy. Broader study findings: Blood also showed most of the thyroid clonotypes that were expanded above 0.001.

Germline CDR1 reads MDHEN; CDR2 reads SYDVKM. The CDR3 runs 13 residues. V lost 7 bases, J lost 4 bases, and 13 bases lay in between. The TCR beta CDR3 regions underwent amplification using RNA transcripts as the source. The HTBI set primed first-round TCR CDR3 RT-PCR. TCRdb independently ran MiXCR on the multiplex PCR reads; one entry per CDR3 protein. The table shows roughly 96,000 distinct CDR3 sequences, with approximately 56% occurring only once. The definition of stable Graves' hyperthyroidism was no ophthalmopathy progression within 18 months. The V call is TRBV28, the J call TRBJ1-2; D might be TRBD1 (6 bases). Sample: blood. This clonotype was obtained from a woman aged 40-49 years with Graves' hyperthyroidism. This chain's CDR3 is CASNGGLGYGYTF. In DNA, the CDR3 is TGTGCCAGCAATGGGGGGCTGGGCTATGGCTACACCTTC.